The 21 T cell receptor beta chains below come from one sample, sequenced in a study of tumor and adjacent non-tumor tissue in lung cancer. No cell sorting was done before RNA was extracted from the tissue. This non-tumor lung sample came from over 3 cm beyond the tumor edge. TCRbeta libraries were built with three rounds of nested PCR, modified from ARM-PCR. TCRdb redid the calling of the multiplex PCR reads with MiXCR, one entry per CDR3 protein. The table shows around 40,000 distinct CDR3 sequences, with less than 65% occurring only once. Sequencing was performed on distant non-tumor lung tissue. The receptor source for this set is a man aged 45-60 years with non-small cell lung cancer.

With regard to this clonotype: One junction end does not reproduce the germline sequence, and a read error may be involved. The rearrangement links TRBV4-1 to TRBJ2-2; 9 bases align to TRBD2. The CDR3 runs 15 residues. Germline loops: CDR1 MGHRA, CDR2 YSYEKL. The CDR3 reads CASSGIAGDTGVLFF. CDR3 in DNA: TGCGCCAGCAGCGGGATAGCGGGGGACACAGGGGTGCTGTTTTTT.

Worth noting for this clonotype: A much larger clone lies a single base off, so this may be a read error. The V call is TRBV28, the J call TRBJ2-7, with D unclear. The germline CDR1 and CDR2 sequences are MDHEN and SYDVKM. V lost 4 bases and J lost 5, with 6 bases in between. This CDR3 has 11 residues. CDR3 DNA: TGTGCCAGCAGTTCGACCGACGAGCAGTACTTC. Translation: CASSSTDEQYF.

Worth noting for this clonotype: This CDR3 fails to terminate in the conserved phenylalanine or tryptophan, so it likely reflects a read error. This sequence joins TRBV11-1 and TRBJ2-7, with D perhaps matching TRBD2 (6 bases). The CDR3 is made up of 13 amino acids. CDR1 is SGHAT and CDR2 is FQDESV in the germline V gene (reference sequence). The germline V and J ends were trimmed by 8 bases and 9 bases, with 20 bases remaining between them. CDR3 sequence reads: CASCQSGLLVQYC. The CDR3 DNA is TGTGCCAGCTGCCAATCGGGACTCTTGGTGCAGTACTGC.

The V call is TRBV7-2, the J call TRBJ2-3; D unclear. The CDR3 covers 13 residues. Trimming cost V 5 bases and J 6 bases, with 12 bases left between them. Germline lookup yields CDR1 SGHTA and CDR2 FQGNSA. The CDR3 region has the DNA TGTGCCAGCAGCCCCTCGATGGTGGATACGCAGTATTTT. This gives the protein CASSPSMVDTQYF.

Concerning this clonotype: The conserved closing phenylalanine or tryptophan is absent in this CDR3, likely reflecting a read error. The CDR3, as DNA: TGTGCCAGCAGCTTAAGCCACGGGTATAACGAGCAGTTCCTC. It specifies CASSLSHGYNEQFL. J is TRBJ2-1 and V is TRBV11-3, with no clear D. The CDR3 length is 14 residues. Trimming took 2 bases from V and 10 from J, leaving 15 bases between them. CDR1 is SGHNT and CDR2 is YENEEA in the germline V gene.

The chain carries TRBV5-1 and TRBJ2-7; TRBD1 matches 9 bases. Per germline, CDR1 SGHRS and CDR2 YFSETQ. V lost 4 bases and J lost 6; bases outside the gene matches: 5. The CDR3 loop spans 13 amino acids. CDR3: CASSLGTGPEQYF. DNA of the CDR3: TGCGCCAGCAGCCTAGGGACAGGGCCCGAGCAGTACTTC.

The V and J genes are TRBV13 and TRBJ2-3; TRBD2 matches at 9 bases. In germline, CDR1 is PRHDT, CDR2 FYEKMQ (reference sequence). The CDR3 runs 15 residues. Written as DNA, the CDR3 is TGTACGAGCAGCTTAGGCGGGGGGGCCGAAGATACGCAGTATTTT. This codes for CTSSLGGGAEDTQYF.

The chain couples TRBV21-1 to TRBJ1-1. TRBV21-1 is a listed pseudogene. CDR3 length equals 16 residues. CDR3 region: CASSKEGTSMNTEAFF. The DNA of the CDR3 is TGTGCCAGCAGCAAAGAGGGAACCTCCATGAACACTGAAGCTTTCTTT.

The CDR3: CASSQGVSPQQFF. The CDR3 DNA reads as TGTGCCAGCAGCCAAGGGGTAAGCCCTCAACAGTTCTTC. The rearrangement uses TRBV4-2 and TRBJ2-1; D remains ambiguous. Trimming took 1 base from V and 13 from J, leaving 14 bases between them. The CDR3 runs 13 residues. Germline V gene lookup returns CDR1 LGHNA and CDR2 YNFKEQ.

Turning to this clonotype: A junction boundary mismatches the germline segment, possibly from a read error. The V gene is TRBV29-1, the J gene TRBJ2-1; the D is unclear. The V gene's germline CDR1 is SQVTM and CDR2 ANQGSEA. This CDR3 comprises 12 residues. The CDR3 DNA is TGCAGCGTTAGCTCTCCCTACTATGAGCAGTTCTTC. Translation: CSVSSPYYEQFF.

This clonotype was recorded many times. The chain recombines TRBV6-5 with TRBJ2-7; 15 bases fit TRBD2. J was trimmed by 5 bases and V by 6 bases; bases with no gene match: 5. Germline V gives CDR1 MNHEY, CDR2 SVGAGI. The CDR3 is 15 amino acids. This CDR3 reads CASSPGLAGGHEQYF. The CDR3 DNA reads as TGTGCCAGCAGCCCGGGACTAGCGGGAGGCCACGAGCAGTACTTC.

About this clonotype itself: One junction end does not reproduce the germline sequence, and a read error may be involved. The rearrangement joins TRBV6-5 to TRBJ2-5; D remains unclear. The germline CDR1 and CDR2 sequences are MNHEY and SVGAGI. This CDR3 is 16 amino acids long. CDR3 loop: CASSYSFSSNQETQCF. The CDR3 DNA reads as TGTGCCAGCAGTTACTCATTTTCCAGCAACCAAGAGACCCAGTGCTTC.

A remark on this clonotype: As the CDR3 is not closed by the conserved phenylalanine or tryptophan, this likely results from a read error. The rearrangement links TRBV7-8 to TRBJ2-3; maybe TRBD2 (5 bases). CDR1 and CDR2 (germline): SGHVS, FQNEAQ. The CDR3 spans 13 residues. V lost 8 bases, J lost 4 bases, and 13 bases lay in between. The CDR3 region is CASLLRVADTQYL. The DNA for the CDR3 is TGTGCCAGCCTCCTGAGGGTGGCAGATACGCAGTATCTT.

With regard to this clonotype: Sequence at one end of the junction differs from germline and may be a read error. This sequence joins TRBV28 and TRBJ1-4; a weak D match, TRBD1 (6 bases). The germline CDR1 and CDR2 sequences are MDHEN and SYDVKM. The CDR3 loop spans 14 amino acids. CDR3 sequence: CASGLTGSGKKLFF. The CDR3 DNA reads as TGTGCCAGCGGTTTGACAGGATCAGGGAAAAAACTGTTTTTT. Together with reference TRBV28 and TRBJ1-4, the CDR3 gives the full variable domain: DVKVTQSSRYLVKRTGEKVFLECVQDMDHENMFWYRQDPGLGLRLIYFSYDVKMKEKGDIPEGYSVSREKKERFSLILESASTNQTSMYLCASGLTGSGKKLFFGSGTQLSVL.

This clonotype was recorded a few times. This sequence joins TRBV28 and TRBJ2-3; 15 nucleotides agree with TRBD2. CDR3 length: 16 amino acids. The germline CDR1 and CDR2 sequences are MDHEN and SYDVKM. With 8 bases clipped from V and 1 base from J, the junction kept 4 bases outside the gene matches. The CDR3 sequence: CASQGLAGGGTDTQYF. As DNA, the CDR3 is TGTGCCAGCCAGGGACTAGCGGGAGGTGGCACAGATACGCAGTATTTT.

Concerning this clonotype itself: Just one base apart from a much larger clone, this may be a read error. The V call is TRBV7-9, the J call TRBJ2-7, with D possibly TRBD1 on 6 matching bases. Germline CDR1 SEHNR, CDR2 FQNEAQ (reference sequence). The CDR3 length is 14 residues. For the CDR3, the DNA is TGTGCCAGCAGCCCGAACAGGGATTCCTACGAGCTGTACTTC. Translated, it gives CASSPNRDSYELYF.

A remark on this clonotype: The junction differs from germline at one of its ends, possibly a read error. In DNA, the CDR3 is TGTGCCAGCAGGAAAACTGGACAGGGGGCCGTTCAGCCCCAGATTTTT. This translates into CASRKTGQGAVQPQIF. The chain couples TRBV6-6 to TRBJ1-5, with 11 nucleotides matching TRBD1. Per germline, CDR1 MNHNY and CDR2 SVGAGI (reference sequence). The CDR3 sequence is 16 residues long.

For this clonotype: One junction end disagrees with the germline gene, perhaps due to a read error. The CDR3 nucleotides read TGCAGCGTCCGGGGCGGGCGCTCCTACATTGAGCAGTTCTTC. Residues: CSVRGGRSYIEQFF. V and J are TRBV29-1 and TRBJ2-1; TRBD1 or TRBD2 may be the D gene (5 bases each). The CDR3 has 14 residues. CDR1 SQVTM and CDR2 ANQGSEA come from the germline V gene.

The sample holds many counts of this clonotype. The CDR3 DNA reads TGTGCCAGCAGACGGACAGGGGAAGGTTCACCCCTCCACTTT. Translation: CASRRTGEGSPLHF. This chain uses TRBV6-6 with TRBJ1-6; 9 bases are a match to TRBD1. Germline loops: CDR1 MNHNY, CDR2 SVGAGI (reference sequence). The V segment lost 6 bases and the J segment 9 bases; nucleotides outside the gene matches: 6. The CDR3 is 14 amino acids.

The rearrangement joins TRBV19 to TRBJ1-6; 10 bases map to TRBD1. The junction had 1 base not matched to a gene; V was cut back by 3 bases and J by 8 bases. Germline CDR1 is LNHDA and CDR2 is SQIVND (reference sequence). CDR3 length equals 14 residues. CDR3 loop: CASSMGQGYSPLHF. The DNA of the CDR3 is TGTGCCAGTAGTATGGGACAGGGGTATTCACCCCTCCACTTT.

The J gene is TRBJ1-6, the V gene TRBV11-2, with D possibly matching TRBD1 (6 bases). Germline V gene sequence: CDR1 SGHAT, CDR2 FQNNGV. There are 17 residues in the CDR3. The V end was cut by 9 bases, the J end by 0 bases, with 18 bases between. For the CDR3, the DNA is TGTGCCAGTATCCTCGAGGGGGGTACCTCCTATAATTCACCCCTCCACTTT. It codes for CASILEGGTSYNSPLHF.